This T cell receptor beta chain comes out of a study of response to subunit inactivated influenza vaccine. TCRdb reprocessed the RT-PCR reads with MiXCR, giving one entry per CDR3 protein. The sample has more than 500,000 distinct CDR3 sequences; around 10% are singletons. This clonotype was observed at least ten times. Deletions cut 2 bases from V and 0 bases from J, with 10 bases between. The germline V gene has CDR1 MNHEY and CDR2 SVGEGT. CDR3 length: 16 amino acids. Another study also made use of these data, one on T cells expressing NK-cell markers. That report notes: 5'RACE template switching built TCR beta cDNA with unique molecular identifiers. Repertoires of TCR beta were obtained from T cells sorted as CD3+CD56+NKG2C+, CD3+CD56+NKG2C- and CD3+CD56-NKG2C+. Serological testing identified most of the eight sequenced donors as HCMV-seropositive and one as seronegative. The sorts in several experiments were restricted to alpha-beta TCR T cells by an anti-gamma-delta TCR antibody.

Here the sequenced sample was PBMCs from blood, taken on the day of vaccination. The chain joins TRBV6-2 or TRBV6-3 to TRBJ1-4; no reliable D call. The receptor was derived from a man aged 45 to 65 who received an inactivated influenza vaccine. CDR3 sequence: CASSYDPEATNEKLFF. CDR3 nucleotides: TGTGCCAGCAGTTACGACCCAGAGGCAACTAATGAAAAACTGTTTTTT.